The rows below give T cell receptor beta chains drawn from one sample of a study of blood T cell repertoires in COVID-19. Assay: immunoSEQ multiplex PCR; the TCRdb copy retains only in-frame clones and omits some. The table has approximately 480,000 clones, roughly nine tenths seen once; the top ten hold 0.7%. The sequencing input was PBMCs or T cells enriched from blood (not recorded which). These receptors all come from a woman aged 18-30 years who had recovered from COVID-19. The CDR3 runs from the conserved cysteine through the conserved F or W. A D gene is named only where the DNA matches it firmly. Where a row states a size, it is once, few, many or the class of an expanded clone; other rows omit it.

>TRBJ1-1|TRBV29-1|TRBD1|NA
TGCAGCGTTGATTCGACAGGGGAAGACACTGAAGCTTTCTTT
CSVDSTGEDTEAFF
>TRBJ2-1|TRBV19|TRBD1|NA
TGTGCCAGTAGTCTCCTGGGGACAGGGCTCTCATCACAGCAGTTCTTC
CASSLLGTGLSSQQFF
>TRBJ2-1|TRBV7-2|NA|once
TGTGCCAGCAGCTTAGCGGGCCCGACCTACAATGAGCAGTTCTTC
CASSLAGPTYNEQFF
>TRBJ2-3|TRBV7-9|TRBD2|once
TGTGCCAGCAGTCGGCTAGCGGGGGGGACCCCTGGCACAGATACGCAGTATTTT
CASSRLAGGTPGTDTQYF
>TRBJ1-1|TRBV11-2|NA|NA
TGTGCCAGCAGCTTAGATTCAGTTGAGGTGAACGAAGCTTTCTTT
CASSLDSVEVNEAFF
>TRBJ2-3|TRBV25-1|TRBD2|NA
TGTGCCAGCAGTGAGTCTCTAGCGGGGGTGAGCACAGATACGCAGTATTTT
CASSESLAGVSTDTQYF
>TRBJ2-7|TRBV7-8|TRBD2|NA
TGTGCCAGCAGCTTACCTAAAACGGGGGGGATCAGCTCCTACGAGCAGTACTTC
CASSLPKTGGISSYEQYF
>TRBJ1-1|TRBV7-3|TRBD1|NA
TGTGCCAGCAGCTTAAGCCCGACAGGGGGTGTCACTGAAGCTTTCTTT
CASSLSPTGGVTEAFF
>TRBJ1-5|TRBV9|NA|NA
TGTGCCAGCAGCGTAACAGGGCATCAGCCCCAGCATTTT
CASSVTGHQPQHF
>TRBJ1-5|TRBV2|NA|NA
TGTGCCAGCAGTATAGCATCCGAACAACAGCCCCAGCATTTT
CASSIASEQQPQHF
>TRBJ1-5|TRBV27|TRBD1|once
TGTGCCAGCAGTTTTGGGACAGGGGGTCAGCCCCAGCATTTT
CASSFGTGGQPQHF